This T cell receptor (beta chain) stems from a study of T cell repertoires in ileal Crohn's disease. CDR3 size: 14 residues. Trimming at V came to 6 bases and at J to 2 bases, leaving 6 bases not matched to a gene. In germline, CDR1 is MNHEY, CDR2 SVGAGI. There are a few counts of this clone. Assay used: immunoSEQ multiplex PCR; TCRdb lists only in-frame clones, some missing. The table lists around 7,500 clones, roughly 70% of them singletons, with over 15% in the top ten. Sequencing used ileal tissue. The chain links TRBV6-5 to TRBJ2-7, with 8 bases identical to TRBD1. This TCR was sampled from an adult with Crohn's disease. CDR3 in DNA: TGTGCCAGCAGATTCAGACAGGGGACCTACGAGCAGTACTTC. It specifies CASRFRQGTYEQYF.